The next 19 T cell receptor beta chains were all read from a single sample in a study of T cells in Graves' hyperthyroidism and ophthalmopathy. RNA transcripts gave rise to amplified TCR beta CDR3 regions. Researchers ran a first-round RT-PCR on the TCR CDR3 using the HTBI primer set. A single record per CDR3 protein comes from TCRdb applying MiXCR to the multiplex PCR reads. In the table there are 600,000 to 650,000 distinct CDR3 sequences, around 16% of which are singletons. Sequencing was carried out using blood. The receptors were sampled from a woman aged 25 to 39 with Graves' hyperthyroidism.

This rearrangement joins TRBV20-1 to TRBJ2-1, with TRBD1 as a possible D gene (6 bases). CDR1 and CDR2 from the germline V gene are DFQATT and SNEGSKA (reference sequence). V lost 6 bases and J lost 0, with 15 bases in between. The CDR3 loop spans 15 amino acids. The CDR3, as DNA: TGCAGTGCGAGTAGGGGGAAGAGCTCCTACAATGAGCAGTTCTTC. The encoded protein is CSASRGKSSYNEQFF.

This clonotype was seen repeatedly, ten times or more. The V call is TRBV20-1, the J call TRBJ2-3; 7 bases map to TRBD2. Germline V gene lookup returns CDR1 DFQATT and CDR2 SNEGSKA (reference sequence). The CDR3 totals 14 residues. V gave up 5 bases and J gave up 6 bases; unmatched junction bases: 11. CDR3 DNA sequence: TGCAGTGCTCCCCCGGGACTACAAGAGGATACGCAGTATTTT. This encodes CSAPPGLQEDTQYF.

Many counts were recorded for this clonotype. The chain uses TRBV12-3 or TRBV12-4 and TRBJ2-7, with TRBD2 identical over 12 bases. Losses at the gene ends were 7 bases for V and 5 bases for J; bases not matched to a gene: 15. The CDR3 covers 17 residues. In DNA form, the CDR3 reads TGTGCCAGCAAATCCACCTGGGGACTAGCGGGCGGGGACGAGCAGTACTTC. It is translated as CASKSTWGLAGGDEQYF.

This clonotype was counted only a few times. This chain links TRBV6-1 with TRBJ1-2; 9 bases match TRBD1. The V gene's germline CDR1 is MNHNS and CDR2 SASEGT. The trim removed 8 bases at V and 6 bases at J, leaving 13 bases unmatched. The CDR3 covers 15 residues. CDR3 sequence: CASFRNLRQGDGYTF. CDR3 coding DNA: TGTGCCAGCTTTCGTAACCTTAGACAGGGGGATGGCTACACCTTC.

The chain links TRBV20-1 to TRBJ2-5; 8 positions match TRBD2. The CDR3 extends over 18 amino acids. Germline CDR1 is DFQATT and CDR2 is SNEGSKA (reference sequence). Trimming cost V 0 bases and J 5 bases; bases outside gene matches: 17. The CDR3 is CSARDIGERERVGETQYF. In nucleotides, the CDR3 is TGCAGTGCTAGAGATATTGGGGAGCGGGAGAGGGTTGGGGAGACCCAGTACTTC.

This clonotype was observed at least ten times. The chain employs TRBV12-3 or TRBV12-4 and TRBJ2-5; D may be TRBD2 (6 bases). CDR3 length: 15 amino acids. The V gene lost 7 bases and the J gene lost 1 base, with 16 bases spanning the gap. The CDR3 sequence: CASNTEAGGQETQYF. The DNA of the CDR3 is TGTGCCAGCAATACCGAAGCGGGCGGCCAAGAGACCCAGTACTTC.

In this sample, this clonotype turned up many times. This could be a read error, since a much larger clone is one nucleotide away. The V call is TRBV7-8, the J call TRBJ2-3; D not resolved. Per the germline V gene, CDR1 is SGHVS and CDR2 is FQNEAQ. The V end lost 5 bases, the J end lost 0 bases, and 6 bases lay between the germline ends. The CDR3 has 13 residues. In DNA, the CDR3 is TGTGCCAGCAGCATCGGAAGCACAGATACGCAGTATTTT. Its translation: CASSIGSTDTQYF.

The table lists this clonotype with many counts. This chain links TRBV15 with TRBJ2-7, with TRBD2 matching over 9 bases. In germline, CDR1 is LNHNV, CDR2 YYDKDF (reference sequence). CDR3 size: 17 residues. V was clipped by 1 base and J by 2 bases; unmatched bases: 9. CDR3 DNA sequence: TGTGCCACCAGCAGAGGGGGCGGGAGGGACCCGACCTACGAGCAGTACTTC. It codes for CATSRGGGRDPTYEQYF.

CDR3 sequence: CASSQPGLADYNEQFF. CDR3 DNA sequence: TGTGCCAGCAGCCAACCGGGACTAGCGGACTACAATGAGCAGTTCTTC. This chain links TRBV2 with TRBJ2-1; 11 bases align to TRBD2. Losses at the gene ends were 6 bases for V and 3 bases for J; bases not matched to a gene: 7. This CDR3 has 16 amino acids. CDR1 is SNHLY, CDR2 FYNNEI, per germline.

This clonotype was seen many times. The chain is built from TRBV27 and TRBJ1-1, with 7 bases identical to TRBD1. Germline assignment: CDR1 MNHEY and CDR2 SMNVEV (reference sequence). The CDR3 totals 13 residues. The J segment lost 10 bases and the V segment lost 6 bases, leaving 11 bases of the junction unmatched. Written as DNA, the CDR3 is TGTGCCAGCAGAGTCTACAGGGGTTTAGGAGCTTTCTTT. Its protein is CASRVYRGLGAFF.

The rearrangement links TRBV20-1 to TRBJ2-2; D is perhaps TRBD2 (6 bases). The V gene's germline CDR1 is DFQATT and CDR2 SNEGSKA (reference sequence). Trimming removed 6 bases at V and 2 bases at J, with 25 bases between. CDR3 length: 18 residues. CDR3 sequence: CSALGGRDFSENTGELFF. The CDR3 region has the DNA TGCAGTGCGCTTGGCGGGCGGGATTTTAGTGAAAACACCGGGGAGCTGTTTTTT.

This clonotype has at least ten counts. The DNA of the CDR3 is TGTGCCTGGAGCGCAACACAGGATAATGAAGCTTTCTTT. This encodes CAWSATQDNEAFF. This sequence joins TRBV30 and TRBJ1-1; a weak D match, TRBD1 (5 bases). CDR1 and CDR2 (germline): GTSNPN, SVGIG (reference sequence). With 3 bases removed from V and 7 bases from J, the gap between germline ends came to 15 bases. CDR3 length equals 13 residues.

Ten or more counts support this clonotype. The gene calls are TRBV2 and TRBJ2-3; 9 bases agree with TRBD2. Looked up from germline, CDR1 is SNHLY and CDR2 is FYNNEI. V dropped 4 bases and J dropped 2; count of bases not matched to a gene: 4. The CDR3 length is 15 residues. The CDR3 here is CASSVLAGDTDTQYF. In nucleotides, the CDR3 is TGTGCCAGCAGTGTTTTAGCGGGAGACACAGATACGCAGTATTTT.

There are many counts of this clonotype. The rearrangement joins TRBV27 to TRBJ2-5; 9 nucleotides agree with TRBD2. The CDR3 is made up of 15 amino acids. The J segment lost 5 bases and the V segment lost 5 bases, leaving 9 bases of the junction unmatched. Germline V CDR1 and CDR2: MNHEY, SMNVEV (reference sequence). The CDR3 region has the DNA TGTGCCAGCAGTGTTCTAGCGGGACGTGATGAGACCCAGTACTTC. Its translation is CASSVLAGRDETQYF.

The chain uses TRBV7-9 and TRBJ2-4; the D gene is possibly TRBD1 (5 bases). Trimming pared 5 bases from V and 8 bases from J, leaving 19 bases between. Per germline, CDR1 SEHNR and CDR2 FQNEAQ (reference sequence). The CDR3 consists of 15 residues. The CDR3 DNA reads TGTGCCAGCAGCAAACAGGACGTACTCTTGGACATTCAGTACTTC. This gives the protein CASSKQDVLLDIQYF.

The CDR3: CSATPASGRMSTDTQYF. CDR3 nucleotide sequence: TGCAGTGCTACCCCGGCTAGCGGGAGAATGAGCACAGATACGCAGTATTTT. The chain uses TRBV20-1 and TRBJ2-3, with 10 bases aligning to TRBD2. The CDR3 totals 17 residues. J was trimmed by 0 bases and V by 4 bases; bases with no gene match: 10. The germline V gene has CDR1 DFQATT and CDR2 SNEGSKA (reference sequence).

In this sample, this clonotype turned up many times. The chain carries TRBV12-3 or TRBV12-4 and TRBJ1-5; D gene unclear. This CDR3 comprises 15 residues. Trimming pared 0 bases from V and 5 bases from J, leaving 11 bases between. The CDR3 protein is CASSLAVGRHQPQHF. Here the CDR3 DNA reads TGTGCCAGCAGTTTAGCCGTAGGGAGGCATCAGCCCCAGCATTTT.

The sample holds many counts of this clonotype. The CDR3 loop reads CASSIRDSSYNEQFF. The CDR3 nucleotides are TGTGCCAGTAGTATTCGGGACAGCTCCTACAATGAGCAGTTCTTC. The chain uses TRBV19 and TRBJ2-1; 7 bases align to TRBD1. The CDR3 sequence is 15 residues long. Germline CDR1 reads LNHDA; CDR2 reads SQIVND (reference sequence). V was clipped by 3 bases and J by 0 bases; unmatched bases: 2.

This clonotype was recorded a few times. The CDR3 loop is CSARQYTGGVQYF. CDR3 DNA sequence: TGCAGTGCTCGCCAATACACAGGGGGCGTGCAGTACTTC. The J gene is TRBJ2-7, the V gene TRBV20-1; 9 bases fit TRBD1. This CDR3 is 13 amino acids long. Trimming at V came to 5 bases and at J to 9 bases, leaving 11 bases not matched to a gene. CDR1 is DFQATT, CDR2 SNEGSKA, per germline (reference sequence).